This T cell receptor (beta chain) was sequenced during a study of graft-versus-host responses after intestinal transplantation. For the study at large: All recipients were transplanted with multivisceral, liver-intestinal, or isolated intestinal grafts. Anti-thymocyte globulin was used for induction in all recipients, who then took tacrolimus and steroids for roughly three years.

Study results and caveats: The study associated peak circulating GvH clone levels with early post-transplant HvG declines.

Investigators treated the graft tissue so that it released intraepithelial and lamina propria lymphocytes. The repertoire was sequenced with immunoSEQ multiplex PCR; TCRdb's copy has only in-frame clones and lacks some. Counted here are tens of thousands of clones, around 86% occurring once; the ten biggest clones make up more than 1.5%. Germline V gene lookup returns CDR1 MNHNY and CDR2 SVGAGI (reference sequence). Trimming shortened V by 2 bases and J by 4 bases, and 8 bases separated the two germline ends. The CDR3 runs 13 residues. On this clone: Its antigen remains unidentified.

The material was ileum tissue, obtained approximately 56 weeks after transplant. This TCR came from a human patient who received an intestinal transplant, so some T cells may come from the graft donor. This chain joins TRBV6-6 and TRBJ1-2; D is uncertain. DNA of the CDR3: TGTGCCAGCAGTTACGCACAGTCCTATGGCTACACCTTC. It encodes CASSYAQSYGYTF.